These T cell receptor beta chains were read from a single sample in a study of OX40 agonist ivuxolimab in advanced cancers. Profiled with immunoSEQ multiplex PCR; TCRdb holds only in-frame clones, not every one. The sample includes 150,000 to 180,000 clones, approximately 94% of them seen just once. This sample comprised CD4+ or CD8+ T cells sorted from blood, obtained in a trial of the OX40 agonist ivuxolimab. These receptors all come from an adult with an advanced solid tumor such as melanoma, head and neck, liver or kidney cancer. Both conserved end residues are part of each CDR3. A D gene is named only where the DNA matches it firmly. The size of a clone is reported for some rows only, either as once, few or many, or as a class for expanded clones.

abundance: .; j_gene: TRBJ1-4; v_gene: TRBV7-8; d_gene: TRBD1; CDR3nt: TGTGCCAGCAGCTTAGGGGCGGGACAGACCGGTGGGGGCCGTGAAAAACTGTTTTTT; CDR3aa: CASSLGAGQTGGGREKLFF
abundance: .; j_gene: TRBJ1-4; v_gene: TRBV5-8; d_gene: TRBD1; CDR3nt: TGTGCCAGCAGCTTTCGACAGGGGGAAGGAGAAAAACTGTTTTTT; CDR3aa: CASSFRQGEGEKLFF
abundance: .; j_gene: TRBJ2-2; v_gene: TRBV13; d_gene: TRBD2; CDR3nt: TGTGCCAGCAGCCAAAACCCCACTAGCGGGAATACCGGGGAGCTGTTTTTT; CDR3aa: CASSQNPTSGNTGELFF
abundance: .; j_gene: TRBJ2-5; v_gene: TRBV7-2; d_gene: .; CDR3nt: TGTGCCAGCAGCTTAGGGGCAGATGAGACCCAGTACTTC; CDR3aa: CASSLGADETQYF
abundance: .; j_gene: TRBJ1-5; v_gene: TRBV9; d_gene: .; CDR3nt: TGTGCCAGCAGCGTCTGGTACTACAATCAGCCCCAGCATTTT; CDR3aa: CASSVWYYNQPQHF
abundance: few; j_gene: TRBJ2-2; v_gene: TRBV5-1; d_gene: TRBD1; CDR3nt: TGCGCCAGCAGCTTGGGAGAGGGGGCTACGGTAAACACCGGGGAGCTGTTTTTT; CDR3aa: CASSLGEGATVNTGELFF
abundance: .; j_gene: TRBJ1-2; v_gene: TRBV6-6; d_gene: .; CDR3nt: TGTGCCAGCAGCCAATACAGGGAAACCTATGGCTACACCTTC; CDR3aa: CASSQYRETYGYTF
abundance: .; j_gene: TRBJ1-5; v_gene: TRBV6-6; d_gene: .; CDR3nt: TGTGCCAGCAGTTACTCGAGTGTTCAGCCCCAGCATTTT; CDR3aa: CASSYSSVQPQHF
abundance: .; j_gene: TRBJ1-4; v_gene: TRBV5-4; d_gene: .; CDR3nt: TGTGCCAGCAGCCCAGGACAAAATGAAAAACTGTTTTTT; CDR3aa: CASSPGQNEKLFF
abundance: .; j_gene: TRBJ1-5; v_gene: TRBV18; d_gene: .; CDR3nt: TGTGCCAGCTCACTCGACCGTTGGGCTTATCAGCCCCAGCATTTT; CDR3aa: CASSLDRWAYQPQHF
abundance: .; j_gene: TRBJ1-2; v_gene: TRBV7-9; d_gene: .; CDR3nt: TGTGCCAGCAGCTTGAATAGGGACTATGGCTACACCTTC; CDR3aa: CASSLNRDYGYTF
abundance: .; j_gene: TRBJ1-5; v_gene: TRBV19; d_gene: .; CDR3nt: TGTGCCAGTAGTCCTCTGGTCGTGAGCAATCAGCCCCAGCATTTT; CDR3aa: CASSPLVVSNQPQHF